This TCR beta chain was profiled in a study of immune characterization of retroperitoneal liposarcoma (dated by TCRdb to about 2019). Libraries came from PCR. Sequenced on a NextSeq 500. Starting from the raw public reads, TCRdb applied fastp trimming at Q25, assembled clones with MiXCR and retained in-frame beta chains. Merged by CDR3 protein, the rows form single entries marked with the most common genes and DNA. The sample includes 8,500 to 14,000 distinct CDR3 sequences, with over 45% observed a single time. More than 9% of the sample is in the top ten clones. V lost 8 bases and J lost 6 bases, and the count of bases not matched to a germline gene is 16. CDR1 MNHNS and CDR2 SASEGT were looked up in the germline V gene. The CDR3 covers 16 residues, taking in both the cysteine and the phenylalanine. Only the CDR3 portion is preserved as DNA: 48 bases, with reading frame beginning at the first base.

For this clonotype: Which antigen it targets is not known. No quality values exist for individual bases; no much larger clone is one base distant.

Recombination joined TRBV6-1 with TRBJ2-3; 8 central nucleotides agree with TRBD2. The sequence was collected from a female donor with retroperitoneal liposarcoma. The sample was tumor tissue. For the CDR3, the sequence is CASFFRGGDPRDTQYF. DNA sequence: TGTGCCAGCTTTTTCCGGGGGGGCGACCCCCGGGATACGCAGTATTTT.